The present T cell receptor (beta chain) was sequenced within a study of cytomegalovirus exposure and HLA in healthy donors. The donors were part of the validation cohort, which consisted of more than 90 subjects and was separate from the first cohort of under 850 subjects. A word on this clone: Its target is not known.

Method: immunoSEQ multiplex PCR; TCRdb's copy keeps in-frame clones and lacks some. This table holds 150,000 to 200,000 clones, around nine tenths found once. Findings and caveats of the study: Among TCR beta chains, those listed as cytomegalovirus-associated numbered approximately 150. In vitro work confirmed that a few CMV-associated chains recognize CMV antigens. It was reported that the classifier diagnosed cytomegalovirus status with high specificity and sensitivity in both the original and validation cohorts.

This CDR3 region has 16 residues. V shed 1 base and J 6 bases; nucleotides not matched to a gene: 8. The germline V gene encodes CDR1 MDHEN and CDR2 SYDVKM. This sequence was found in a man under 40 in good health and CMV-seropositive. This sequence joins TRBV28 and TRBJ2-3, with 9 bases identical to TRBD1. Source material: PBMCs. This CDR3 is CASSLSGTGTGDTQYF. The CDR3 bases are TGTGCCAGCAGTTTATCGGGGACAGGGACAGGGGATACGCAGTATTTT.